This entry lists 28 T cell receptor beta chains sequenced from one sample in a study of blood T cell repertoires in COVID-19 (dated by TCRdb to about 2020). Library method: the immunoSEQ multiplex PCR assay. TCRdb limited this immuneACCESS table to in-frame rearrangements with V and J called. A share of clones is missing; checked studies link under half to unresolved V genes, and the rest is unexplained. Recorded for this sample are more than 200,000 clones; around 90% of them occurred a single time. The top ten constitute more than 10% of the sample. The sequenced material came from PBMCs or T cells enriched from blood (not recorded which). These receptors all stem from a man under 40 who had recovered from COVID-19.

The chain employs TRBV6-1 and TRBJ1-1; 12 bases map to TRBD1. Losses at the gene ends were 4 bases for V and 0 bases for J; bases not matched to a gene: 6. CDR1 and CDR2 from the germline V gene are MNHNS and SASEGT. The CDR3 extends over 17 amino acids. The CDR3 coding sequence is TGTGCCAGCAGTGTAGGGACAGGGGGCCGCATGAACACTGAAGCTTTCTTT. This translates into CASSVGTGGRMNTEAFF.

V and J are TRBV7-6 and TRBJ2-3; D gene unclear. V was pared by 1 base and J by 4 bases, with 9 bases between. In germline, CDR1 is SGHVS, CDR2 FNYEAQ. The CDR3 sequence is 14 residues long. The CDR3 loop is CASSLDSDSDTQYF. The CDR3 bases are TGTGCCAGCAGCTTAGACTCTGATTCAGATACGCAGTATTTT. The complete variable domain, with remaining parts taken from reference TRBV7-6 and TRBJ2-3, reads GAGVSQSPRYKVTKRGQDVALRCDPISGHVSLYWYRQALGQGPEFLTYFNYEAQQDKSGLPNDRFSAERPEGSISTLTIQRTEQRDSAMYRCASSLDSDSDTQYFGPGTRLTVL.

V is TRBV29-1 and J is TRBJ1-5, with D possibly being TRBD1 (6 bases). CDR3 length equals 13 residues. The V and J ends lost 4 bases and 0 bases respectively, with 7 bases between them. Germline assignment: CDR1 SQVTM and CDR2 ANQGSEA. CDR3 protein: CSVGTDSNQPQHF. CDR3 sequence (DNA): TGCAGCGTTGGGACAGATAGCAATCAGCCCCAGCATTTT.

The V gene is TRBV5-1, the J gene TRBJ1-4; TRBD1 might be the D (5 bases). The CDR3 is 15 amino acids. Germline V gives CDR1 SGHRS, CDR2 YFSETQ. V lost 0 bases and J lost 8, with 14 bases in between. The CDR3 loop is CASSLGRGEGEKLFF. DNA of the CDR3: TGCGCCAGCAGCTTGGGGAGGGGTGAGGGAGAAAAACTGTTTTTT. Full variable domain (missing parts from reference TRBV5-1 and TRBJ1-4): KAGVTQTPRYLIKTRGQQVTLSCSPISGHRSVSWYQQTPGQGLQFLFEYFSETQRNKGNFPGRFSGRQFSNSRSEMNVSTLELGDSALYLCASSLGRGEGEKLFFGSGTQLSVL.

The chain recombines TRBV6-5 with TRBJ1-5; TRBD1 aligns across 7 bases. V trimming: 8 bases; J trimming: 0 bases; junction bases outside the gene matches: 7. The CDR3 is 15 residues long. Germline CDR1 and CDR2: MNHEY and SVGAGI. CDR3: CASGRQGYSNQPQHF. DNA of the CDR3: TGTGCCAGCGGCAGACAGGGCTATAGCAATCAGCCCCAGCATTTT.

V and J are TRBV27 and TRBJ2-6, with D hard to call. This CDR3 has 17 amino acids. In germline, CDR1 is MNHEY, CDR2 SMNVEV (reference sequence). V lost 5 bases, J lost 2 bases, and 16 bases lay in between. The CDR3 sequence: CASSPLDLGTGANVLTF. The DNA of the CDR3 is TGTGCCAGCAGTCCTCTAGACCTCGGAACTGGGGCCAACGTCCTGACTTTC.

The chain links TRBV7-9 to TRBJ2-2; 8 nucleotides match TRBD2. V gave up 5 bases and J gave up 5 bases; unmatched junction bases: 7. This CDR3 region has 15 residues. Germline CDR1 and CDR2: SEHNR and FQNEAQ (reference sequence). The CDR3 bases are TGTGCCAGCAGCCCAGCGGGGGCGTGGACCGGGGAGCTGTTTTTT. Protein: CASSPAGAWTGELFF. Full variable domain (missing parts from reference TRBV7-9 and TRBJ2-2): DTGVSQNPRHKITKRGQNVTFRCDPISEHNRLYWYRQTLGQGPEFLTYFQNEAQLEKSRLLSDRFSAERPKGSFSTLEIQRTEQGDSAMYLCASSPAGAWTGELFFGEGSRLTVL.

The chain couples TRBV7-2 to TRBJ2-6; perhaps TRBD2 as D (5 bases). The V and J ends lost 5 bases and 0 bases respectively, with 8 bases between them. Germline-derived CDR1 and CDR2 are SGHTA and FQGNSA. There are 15 residues in the CDR3. The CDR3 protein is CASSQDFSGANVLTF. The CDR3 coding sequence is TGTGCCAGCAGCCAGGACTTCTCTGGGGCCAACGTCCTGACTTTC.

As DNA, the CDR3 is TGCGCCAGCAGCCAGGGAATGAACACTGAAGCTTTCTTT. Its translation is CASSQGMNTEAFF. The chain employs TRBV5-1 and TRBJ1-1; TRBD1 might be the D (5 bases). The CDR3 has 13 amino acids. Looked up from germline, CDR1 is SGHRS and CDR2 is YFSETQ. V lost 4 bases to trimming and J lost 0 bases, with 7 bases between them.

A single count supports this clone. The chain links TRBV29-1 to TRBJ2-1, with 12 nucleotides matching TRBD2. Trimming took 3 bases from V and 8 from J; bases not matched to a gene: 8. Germline CDR1 and CDR2: SQVTM and ANQGSEA. This CDR3 region has 15 residues. CDR3 sequence: CSVEGTSGPRDEQFF. The CDR3 region has the DNA TGCAGCGTTGAGGGGACTAGCGGGCCCCGGGATGAGCAGTTCTTC.

The rearrangement uses TRBV2 and TRBJ1-5; the D gene is possibly TRBD1 (5 bases). Germline CDR1 SNHLY, CDR2 FYNNEI. This CDR3 has 15 amino acids. Trimming removed 3 bases from V and 4 bases from J, with 13 bases in between. CDR3 coding DNA: TGTGCCAGCAGTGACCAGACGGGGGAGAATCAGCCCCAGCATTTT. Translating gives CASSDQTGENQPQHF.

The table lists this clone with a count of one. One junction end disagrees with the germline gene, perhaps due to a read error. The chain employs TRBV7-9 and TRBJ2-7; D may be TRBD1 (5 bases). The CDR3 runs 12 residues. Per germline, CDR1 SEHNR and CDR2 FQNEAQ (reference sequence). The chain's CDR3 is CASSLEGRAGRF. DNA of the CDR3: TGTGCCAGCAGCTTAGAAGGCAGGGCCGGGCGTTTC.

The rearrangement joins TRBV2 to TRBJ2-2; TRBD2 matches 11 bases. The V gene's germline CDR1 is SNHLY and CDR2 FYNNEI. This CDR3 spans 15 amino acids. V lost 6 bases, J lost 4 bases, and 4 bases stayed unmatched. CDR3 DNA sequence: TGTGCCAGCAGCCTAGCGGGGGGCTCCACCGGGGAGCTGTTTTTT. It codes for CASSLAGGSTGELFF.

The chain employs TRBV19 and TRBJ1-4; D might be TRBD1 (6 bases). Germline-derived CDR1 and CDR2 are LNHDA and SQIVND (reference sequence). This CDR3 has 15 residues. Trimming took 5 bases from V and 3 from J, leaving 13 bases between them. The CDR3 coding sequence is TGTGCCAGTAGTTCTCCAGGGGATGCTAATGAAAAACTGTTTTTT. This gives the protein CASSSPGDANEKLFF.

This clone was recorded only once. The rearrangement uses TRBV5-4 and TRBJ2-1; D is uncertain. V was trimmed by 2 bases and J by 8 bases, leaving 14 bases between them. In germline, CDR1 is SGHNT, CDR2 YYREEE (reference sequence). This CDR3 has 14 amino acids. The CDR3 region is CASSFSLSRDEQFF. The DNA of the CDR3 is TGTGCCAGCAGCTTTAGCCTGTCCCGGGATGAGCAGTTCTTC.

The chain couples TRBV7-2 to TRBJ2-5, with D maybe TRBD1 (6 bases). This CDR3 contains 15 residues. Germline CDR1 SGHTA, CDR2 FQGNSA. V dropped 5 bases and J dropped 4 bases, with 17 bases sitting between them. The CDR3 coding sequence is TGTGCCAGCAGCGCTACAGGGTATCTGGGAGAGACCCAGTACTTC. This sequence encodes CASSATGYLGETQYF.

The V and J genes are TRBV3-1 (or the pseudogene TRBV3-2) and TRBJ2-2, with 8 bases lining up with TRBD1. Germline CDR1 reads LGHDT; CDR2 reads YNNKEL (reference sequence). This CDR3 has 14 amino acids. V lost 3 bases, J lost 4 bases, and 1 base stayed unmatched. CDR3 region: CASSHTGGTGELFF. CDR3 nucleotides: TGTGCCAGCAGCCATACAGGGGGCACCGGGGAGCTGTTTTTT.

The rearrangement uses TRBV19 and TRBJ1-2; D perhaps matches TRBD1 (5 bases). V was pared by 5 bases and J by 4 bases, with 11 bases between. CDR1 and CDR2 (germline): LNHDA, SQIVND (reference sequence). The CDR3 sequence is 13 residues long. The CDR3 is CASSDQGFYGYTF. DNA for the CDR3: TGTGCCAGTAGTGATCAGGGATTCTATGGCTACACCTTC.

The chain is built from TRBV10-3 and TRBJ1-3; D is unresolved. The CDR3 consists of 15 residues. Germline CDR1 ENHRY, CDR2 SYGVKD. Between the trimmed V and J ends, which lost 3 bases and 0 bases, there was a span of 9 bases. The CDR3 DNA sequence: TGTGCCATCAGTGATTGGCAAGACTCTGGAAACACCATATATTTT. Protein sequence: CAISDWQDSGNTIYF.

This chain links TRBV30 with TRBJ1-2, with TRBD1 as a possible D gene (5 bases). Germline CDR1 GTSNPN, CDR2 SVGIG (reference sequence). The length of the CDR3 is 13 residues. The V end was cut by 6 bases, the J end by 7 bases, with 18 bases between. The CDR3 sequence is CACVVGGIGGYTF. The CDR3 nucleotides are TGTGCCTGCGTGGTGGGGGGAATAGGTGGCTACACCTTC.

This rearrangement joins TRBV13 to TRBJ1-3; 7 nucleotides match TRBD1. V lost 10 bases, J lost 4 bases, and 31 bases stayed unmatched. Germline CDR1 is PRHDT and CDR2 is FYEKMQ (reference sequence). This CDR3 is 21 amino acids long. This CDR3 reads CAIRLRTPGQSSTWRGNTIYF. The CDR3 DNA follows: TGTGCCATCCGATTGAGGACCCCGGGACAGTCCTCCACTTGGAGGGGAAACACCATATATTTT. Full variable domain (outside the CDR3, taken from reference TRBV13 and TRBJ1-3): AAGVIQSPRHLIKEKRETATLKCYPIPRHDTVYWYQQGPGQDPQFLISFYEKMQSDKGSIPDRFSAQQFSDYHSELNMSSLELGDSALYFCAIRLRTPGQSSTWRGNTIYFGEGSWLTVV.

V and J are TRBV23-1 and TRBJ1-1; D remains ambiguous. TRBV23-1 is identified as an open reading frame with a role that is uncertain. The CDR3 length is 16 residues. Trimming took 0 bases from V and 1 from J, leaving 12 bases between them. This CDR3 is CASSQSGRPTNTEAFF. DNA of the CDR3: TGCGCCAGCAGTCAATCGGGCAGGCCAACGAACACTGAAGCTTTCTTT.

This chain links TRBV7-6 with TRBJ2-3, with D unclear. Deletions cut 1 base from V and 6 bases from J, with 11 bases between. Germline CDR1 is SGHVS and CDR2 is FNYEAQ. The CDR3 contains 14 residues. The CDR3 reads CASSLGSRVDTQYF. The CDR3 bases are TGTGCCAGCAGCTTAGGTTCTCGGGTTGATACGCAGTATTTT.

The V gene is TRBV14, the J gene TRBJ1-1; TRBD1 aligns across 8 bases. Germline CDR1 SGHDN, CDR2 FVKESK. V lost 4 bases, J lost 3 bases, and 4 bases stayed unmatched. This CDR3 is 14 amino acids long. The CDR3 DNA follows: TGTGCCAGCAGCCCTTCAGGGGGCCACACTGAAGCTTTCTTT. It translates to CASSPSGGHTEAFF.

This clone came up many times. The chain links TRBV11-3 to TRBJ2-2, with D possibly being TRBD2 (6 bases). The germline V gene encodes CDR1 SGHNT and CDR2 YENEEA. Trimming left V 5 bases short and J 7 bases short, with 20 bases between. There are 16 residues in the CDR3. The CDR3 region has the DNA TGTGCCAGCAGCCCTCGCTCCGGGAGCGAGCGCGGGGAGCTGTTTTTT. Translated: CASSPRSGSERGELFF.

V and J are TRBV4-3 and TRBJ1-3; D call uncertain. V lost 0 bases, J lost 3 bases, and 9 bases lay in between. The germline V gene has CDR1 LGHNA and CDR2 YSLEER. The CDR3 has 15 residues. The CDR3 spells CASSQDPVIGNTIYF. The CDR3 DNA sequence: TGCGCCAGCAGCCAAGACCCTGTAATTGGAAACACCATATATTTT.

The chain combines TRBV28 with TRBJ2-5; 8 positions match TRBD1. J was trimmed by 4 bases and V by 6 bases; bases with no gene match: 7. This CDR3 region has 14 residues. The V gene's germline CDR1 is MDHEN and CDR2 SYDVKM. The CDR3 spells CASRPGGGRETQYF. As DNA, the CDR3 is TGTGCCAGCAGGCCAGGGGGCGGAAGAGAGACCCAGTACTTC.

The chain employs TRBV7-2 and TRBJ2-1, with 10 bases identical to TRBD2. Germline trimming cut 1 base from V and 7 bases from J; bases unmatched to any gene: 13. The CDR3 covers 18 residues. Germline CDR1 and CDR2: SGHTA and FQGNSA. The CDR3 DNA reads TGTGCCAGCAGCTTAGGGACTACCGGGACTAGCGCCCTAAATGAGCAGTTCTTC. Its protein product is CASSLGTTGTSALNEQFF.